What follows is one T cell receptor (beta chain) and its context. What it binds is not known. Unmatched junction bases numbered 8, after V lost 6 bases and J lost 5 bases. Germline CDR1 and CDR2: LNHDA and SQIVND (reference sequence). The CDR3 totals 15 residues. These data originate in a study of T cell responses to AZD1222 COVID-19 vaccine. Broader study findings: Seropositivity was recorded at baseline in only 6 or 7 AZD1222 recipients. Mapped onto spike, vaccine-associated CD4 TCRs spanned it and were dominant at 160-218 and 743-854.

Profiling relied on immunoSEQ multiplex PCR, and the TCRdb table lists in-frame clones only, not all of them. The sample contains about 130,000 clones, approximately 92% of which appear only once. The sequencing here drew on peripheral blood, taken 28 days after the second AZD1222 dose. This TCR was sampled from an adult who received the AZD1222 COVID-19 vaccine. V and J are TRBV19 and TRBJ1-4; 8 nucleotides match TRBD1. The CDR3 nucleotides read TGTGCCAGTAGCCAAGACAGGGGTGAAAATGAAAAACTGTTTTTT. It translates to CASSQDRGENEKLFF.